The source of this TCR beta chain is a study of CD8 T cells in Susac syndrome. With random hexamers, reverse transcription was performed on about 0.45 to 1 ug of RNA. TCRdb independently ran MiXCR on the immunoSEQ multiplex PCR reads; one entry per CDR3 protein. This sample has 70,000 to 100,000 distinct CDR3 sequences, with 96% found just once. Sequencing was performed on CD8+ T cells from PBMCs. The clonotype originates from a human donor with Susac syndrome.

The CDR3 region has the DNA TGCGCCAGCAGCAGCCTCATAGTGGGCAGGGGATTTTCCGAGCAGTACTTC. Protein sequence: CASSSLIVGRGFSEQYF. The chain links TRBV4-1 to TRBJ2-7, with D possibly being TRBD1 (6 bases). CDR3 length equals 17 residues. CDR1 is MGHRA and CDR2 is YSYEKL in the germline V gene. Trimming took 5 bases from V and 6 from J, leaving 26 bases between them.